Listed below are T cell receptor beta chains from one sample, sequenced in a study of cytomegalovirus exposure and HLA in healthy donors. Produced via immunoSEQ multiplex PCR; TCRdb's table is partial and in-frame only. The data hold about 130,000 clones, with approximately 85% observed a single time. Sequencing was performed on PBMCs. These receptors originate from a boy aged 10-17 years in good health and CMV-seronegative. Both conserved end residues are part of each CDR3. The order of the fields is CDR3 protein, CDR3 DNA, V gene, D gene, clone size, J gene. A D gene is named only where the DNA matches it firmly. Clone size is shown for a subset of rows, as once, few, many or a class of expanded clone.

CDR3: CASRQPGGGHGYTF
DNA: TGTGCCAGCAGACAACCCGGCGGAGGGCATGGCTACACCTTC
V: TRBV11-2
D: -
size: -
J: TRBJ1-2

CDR3: CASSTRKPGLAGAYEQYF
DNA: TGTGCCAGTAGTACCCGAAAACCGGGACTAGCGGGGGCCTACGAGCAGTACTTC
V: TRBV19
D: TRBD2
size: -
J: TRBJ2-7

CDR3: CASSVRADTQYF
DNA: TGCGCCAGCAGCGTCCGGGCAGATACGCAGTATTTT
V: TRBV5-1
D: -
size: -
J: TRBJ2-3

CDR3: CASSHQGWNSPLHF
DNA: TGTGCCAGTAGTCATCAGGGCTGGAATTCACCCCTCCACTTT
V: TRBV19
D: -
size: few
J: TRBJ1-6

CDR3: CASSQEFRSSGAYNEQFF
DNA: TGCGCCAGCAGCCAAGAATTCAGGTCAAGCGGGGCCTACAATGAGCAGTTCTTC
V: TRBV4-1
D: TRBD2
size: -
J: TRBJ2-1

CDR3: CASSSLQGPPFLTDTQYF
DNA: TGTGCCAGCAGCTCACTACAGGGCCCACCTTTCCTCACAGATACGCAGTATTTT
V: TRBV7-3
D: -
size: -
J: TRBJ2-3

CDR3: CASSPTSGSADTQYF
DNA: TGCGCCAGCAGCCCGACTAGCGGGAGTGCAGATACGCAGTATTTT
V: TRBV5-1
D: TRBD2
size: -
J: TRBJ2-3

CDR3: CASRGTRGTAQPQHF
DNA: TGTGCCAGCAGGGGGACCAGGGGAACCGCTCAGCCCCAGCATTTT
V: TRBV2
D: -
size: -
J: TRBJ1-5

CDR3: CTSSQSGTSGSKADTQYF
DNA: TGCACCAGCAGCCAATCCGGGACTAGCGGGAGTAAGGCAGATACGCAGTATTTT
V: TRBV1
D: -
size: -
J: TRBJ2-3

CDR3: CASSLTVFNEKLFF
DNA: TGTGCCAGCAGCTTGACAGTCTTTAATGAAAAACTGTTTTTT
V: TRBV7-7
D: -
size: -
J: TRBJ1-4

CDR3: CASSSRQGSYNEQFF
DNA: TGTGCCAGCAGCTCCAGACAGGGGTCCTACAATGAGCAGTTCTTC
V: TRBV11-2
D: TRBD1
size: once
J: TRBJ2-1

CDR3: CASSEQGWTSGYNEQFF
DNA: TGCGCCAGCAGCGAGCAGGGGTGGACTAGCGGTTACAATGAGCAGTTCTTC
V: TRBV5-1
D: TRBD2
size: -
J: TRBJ2-1

CDR3: CASITGRDQPQHF
DNA: TGTGCCAGCATTACAGGAAGAGATCAGCCCCAGCATTTT
V: TRBV6-6
D: -
size: -
J: TRBJ1-5

CDR3: CSVGTGRSYEQYF
DNA: TGCAGCGTTGGGACAGGTCGGTCCTACGAGCAGTACTTC
V: TRBV29-1
D: TRBD1
size: once
J: TRBJ2-7

CDR3: CASGEGRAGQETQYF
DNA: TGTGCCAGCGGTGAAGGGCGAGCGGGGCAAGAGACCCAGTACTTC
V: TRBV6-1
D: TRBD2
size: -
J: TRBJ2-5

CDR3: CASSPPSTSTSYEQYF
DNA: TGTGCCAGCAGCCCCCCCTCCACTTCAACTTCCTACGAGCAGTACTTC
V: TRBV7-9
D: -
size: -
J: TRBJ2-7

CDR3: CASSLTRSYEQYF
DNA: TGTGCCAGCAGCTTGACACGATCCTACGAGCAGTACTTC
V: TRBV5-4
D: -
size: -
J: TRBJ2-7

CDR3: CASSRGGTPQETQYF
DNA: TGTGCCAGCAGCCGCGGGGGGACCCCCCAAGAGACCCAGTACTTC
V: TRBV7-3
D: TRBD2
size: -
J: TRBJ2-5

CDR3: CASSDFHGRDNEQFF
DNA: TGTGCCAGCAGTGATTTTCATGGGAGGGACAATGAGCAGTTCTTC
V: TRBV6-1
D: TRBD2
size: -
J: TRBJ2-1

CDR3: CASRGLRASYEQYF
DNA: TGTGCCAGCAGGGGACTCCGGGCCTCCTACGAGCAGTACTTC
V: TRBV2
D: -
size: -
J: TRBJ2-7

CDR3: CASSYSSIQETQYF
DNA: TGTGCCAGCAGTTACTCGAGTATACAAGAGACCCAGTACTTC
V: TRBV6-5
D: -
size: -
J: TRBJ2-5

CDR3: CASSLTGGGSTNEKLFF
DNA: TGTGCCAGCAGCCTGACAGGGGGTGGTTCAACTAATGAAAAACTGTTTTTT
V: TRBV13
D: TRBD1
size: -
J: TRBJ1-4

CDR3: CASSFRGLSDEAFF
DNA: TGTGCCAGCAGCTTTAGGGGGCTCTCGGATGAAGCTTTCTTT
V: TRBV7-2
D: TRBD1
size: -
J: TRBJ1-1

CDR3: CASSLKGQGLMNTEAFF
DNA: TGTGCCAGCAGTTTAAAGGGACAGGGCCTCATGAACACTGAAGCTTTCTTT
V: TRBV27
D: TRBD1
size: -
J: TRBJ1-1

CDR3: CASSLVLSERGETQYF
DNA: TGTGCCAGCAGCTTAGTCTTATCGGAGAGGGGGGAGACCCAGTACTTC
V: TRBV7-9
D: -
size: -
J: TRBJ2-5

CDR3: CASSLVPNSYEQYF
DNA: TGTGCCAGCAGCTTAGTTCCCAATTCCTACGAGCAGTACTTC
V: TRBV7-3
D: -
size: -
J: TRBJ2-7

CDR3: CASSPDRGATDTQYF
DNA: TGTGCCAGCTCACCTGACAGGGGAGCCACAGATACGCAGTATTTT
V: TRBV18
D: TRBD1
size: -
J: TRBJ2-3

CDR3: CASSGGLAADTQYF
DNA: TGCGCCAGCAGCGGGGGACTAGCGGCAGATACGCAGTATTTT
V: TRBV5-1
D: TRBD2
size: -
J: TRBJ2-3

CDR3: CASSRPEKSNQPQHF
DNA: TGTGCCAGCAGCCGCCCTGAGAAAAGCAATCAGCCCCAGCATTTT
V: TRBV7-8
D: -
size: -
J: TRBJ1-5

CDR3: CAWSFNTLNTEAFF
DNA: TGTGCCTGGAGTTTTAACACCTTGAACACTGAAGCTTTCTTT
V: TRBV30
D: -
size: -
J: TRBJ1-1

CDR3: CASRAGTGGRHNSPLHF
DNA: TGTGCCAGCAGGGCCGGGACAGGGGGCCGCCATAATTCACCCCTCCACTTT
V: TRBV27
D: TRBD1
size: few
J: TRBJ1-6

CDR3: CASSRHTRGNEKLFF
DNA: TGTGCCAGTAGTAGACACACAAGAGGGAATGAAAAACTGTTTTTT
V: TRBV19
D: -
size: -
J: TRBJ1-4

CDR3: CASSAGFGYEQYF
DNA: TGTGCCAGCAGTGCAGGGTTCGGTTACGAGCAGTACTTC
V: TRBV6-1
D: -
size: few
J: TRBJ2-7

CDR3: CASSLGLPQMGGYTF
DNA: TGTGCCAGCAGCTTAGGTTTACCGCAAATGGGCGGCTACACCTTC
V: TRBV7-2
D: -
size: -
J: TRBJ1-2

CDR3: CASSVDGRDTEAFF
DNA: TGCGCCAGCAGTGTCGACGGGAGGGACACTGAAGCTTTCTTT
V: TRBV10-1
D: -
size: -
J: TRBJ1-1

CDR3: CASSPADTSWETQYF
DNA: TGCGCCAGCAGCCCGGCGGACACCTCGTGGGAGACCCAGTACTTC
V: TRBV5-1
D: -
size: once
J: TRBJ2-5

CDR3: CASSVASTGGPYEQYF
DNA: TGTGCCAGCAGCGTAGCTTCGACAGGGGGTCCGTACGAGCAGTACTTC
V: TRBV9
D: TRBD1
size: -
J: TRBJ2-7

CDR3: CASSLARHDTQYF
DNA: TGTGCCAGCAGCTTAGCCCGACACGATACGCAGTATTTT
V: TRBV7-2
D: -
size: -
J: TRBJ2-3

CDR3: CASSLRSGIQETQYF
DNA: TGTGCCAGCAGCTTACGAAGCGGTATTCAAGAGACCCAGTACTTC
V: TRBV7-2
D: -
size: -
J: TRBJ2-5

CDR3: CASSLTSGNTDTQYF
DNA: TGTGCCAGCAGCTTGACCAGCGGGAACACAGATACGCAGTATTTT
V: TRBV5-4
D: TRBD2
size: -
J: TRBJ2-3